Below, 11 T cell receptor beta chains from the same sample are listed, as sequenced in a study of CD8 T cells in ankylosing spondylitis. Whole-study findings and limits: A TCR beta motif made of eight highly homologous variants seemed typical of ankylosing spondylitis blood.

MiXCR, run by TCRdb on the 5' RACE reads, gives a single entry per CDR3 protein. The data show some 840,000 distinct CDR3 sequences, 12% seen once. Which antigens these TCRs recognize remains unknown. The sequencing input was blood, either unsorted or a sorted T cell fraction (not recorded which). The receptors derive from a male donor with ankylosing spondylitis.

This clonotype was seen a handful of times. The rearrangement uses TRBV10-3 and TRBJ2-1; 9 bases match TRBD1. The CDR3 length is 15 residues. With 2 bases clipped from V and 3 bases from J, the junction kept 2 bases outside the gene matches. CDR1 and CDR2 (germline): ENHRY, SYGVKD. The CDR3 DNA reads as TGTGCCATCAGTGAGGCGGGACAGGGCTACAATGAGCAGTTCTTC. It is translated as CAISEAGQGYNEQFF.

The sample holds many counts of this clonotype. V gene TRBV29-1 combines with J gene TRBJ2-5; 7 bases line up with TRBD1. In germline, CDR1 is SQVTM, CDR2 ANQGSEA. V was pared by 3 bases and J by 5 bases, with 6 bases of the junction left unmatched. CDR3 length: 13 residues. The CDR3 here is CSVDRGRRETQYF. CDR3 in DNA: TGCAGCGTTGATAGGGGGCGTCGGGAGACCCAGTACTTC. The full variable domain, rest sourced from reference TRBV29-1 and TRBJ2-5, is SAVISQKPSRDICQRGTSLTIQCQVDSQVTMMFWYRQQPGQSLTLIATANQGSEATYESGFVIDKFPISRPNLTFSTLTVSNMSPEDSSIYLCSVDRGRRETQYFGPGTRLLVL.

At least ten counts were recorded for this clonotype. The chain couples TRBV20-1 to TRBJ2-1, with 7 bases that match TRBD2. There are 13 residues in the CDR3. Germline CDR1 is DFQATT and CDR2 is SNEGSKA (reference sequence). The V segment lost 8 bases and the J segment 6 bases; nucleotides outside the gene matches: 10. CDR3 in DNA: TGCAGTCCGACTAGCCCGCCCGCCAATGAGCAGTTCTTC. Its translation is CSPTSPPANEQFF.

This clonotype was counted only a few times. This chain links TRBV20-1 with TRBJ1-5; D remains ambiguous. The germline V gene encodes CDR1 DFQATT and CDR2 SNEGSKA (reference sequence). V was shortened by 5 bases and J by 6 bases, with 11 bases between the two germline ends. The CDR3 spans 12 residues. CDR3 nucleotide sequence: TGCAGTGCTGAACCCCGAGGTCAGCCCCAGCATTTT. Its translation is CSAEPRGQPQHF.

This chain joins TRBV7-2 and TRBJ2-4; 8 nucleotides agree with TRBD1. The CDR3 has 16 amino acids. V trimming: 3 bases; J trimming: 0 bases; junction bases outside the gene matches: 4. CDR1 SGHTA and CDR2 FQGNSA come from the germline V gene. CDR3 nucleotides: TGTGCCAGCAGCTTGGACAGGGTGTTAGCCAAAAACATTCAGTACTTC. This translates into CASSLDRVLAKNIQYF.

This clonotype was recorded a few times. The rearrangement links TRBV6-5 to TRBJ2-5, with D unresolved. V lost 0 bases, J lost 4 bases, and 15 bases lay in between. Germline V gene lookup returns CDR1 MNHEY and CDR2 SVGAGI. The CDR3 is made up of 16 amino acids. CDR3 bases: TGTGCCAGCAGTTACTCGAAAGGTGGAGACCCAGAGACCCAGTACTTC. Translating it yields CASSYSKGGDPETQYF.

A few counts support this clonotype. The chain has TRBV28 and TRBJ2-1; 7 nucleotides align to TRBD1. Germline loops: CDR1 MDHEN, CDR2 SYDVKM. CDR3 size: 15 residues. The CDR3 region is CATIEGAISYNEQFF. CDR3 DNA sequence: TGTGCTACCATTGAGGGGGCAATCTCCTACAATGAGCAGTTCTTC.

The sample holds a few counts of this clonotype. The rearrangement links TRBV20-1 to TRBJ2-3; D remains ambiguous. The V gene's germline CDR1 is DFQATT and CDR2 SNEGSKA (reference sequence). V was clipped by 6 bases and J by 3 bases, with 4 bases between them. This CDR3 region has 10 residues. The CDR3 spells CSAQTDTQYF. In DNA, the CDR3 is TGCAGTGCCCAAACAGATACGCAGTATTTT.

J is TRBJ2-3 and V is TRBV20-1; D ambiguous. The CDR3 covers 15 residues. Germline V gives CDR1 DFQATT, CDR2 SNEGSKA (reference sequence). The V gene lost 3 bases and the J gene lost 5 bases, with 18 bases spanning the gap. The CDR3 spells CSARDARSFGDTQYF. The CDR3 nucleotides are TGCAGTGCTAGGGACGCCCGAAGTTTCGGAGATACGCAGTATTTT.

In its sample, this clonotype was seen many times. This sequence joins TRBV20-1 and TRBJ2-1; TRBD2 matches 8 bases. Germline trimming cut 8 bases from V and 8 bases from J; bases unmatched to any gene: 11. The V gene's germline CDR1 is DFQATT and CDR2 SNEGSKA (reference sequence). The CDR3 consists of 13 residues. The CDR3 loop is CSHPPGGAHEQFF. The DNA for the CDR3 is TGCAGTCACCCTCCCGGGGGGGCCCATGAGCAGTTCTTC.

The rearrangement links TRBV11-2 to TRBJ2-7; TRBD1 might be the D (5 bases). Trimming took 1 base from V and 7 from J, leaving 14 bases between them. This CDR3 is 14 amino acids long. Germline CDR1 SGHAT, CDR2 FQNNGV. CDR3 DNA sequence: TGTGCCAGCAGCTTAGTCAAGGGGCTGGGGGAGCAGTACTTC. It encodes CASSLVKGLGEQYF.